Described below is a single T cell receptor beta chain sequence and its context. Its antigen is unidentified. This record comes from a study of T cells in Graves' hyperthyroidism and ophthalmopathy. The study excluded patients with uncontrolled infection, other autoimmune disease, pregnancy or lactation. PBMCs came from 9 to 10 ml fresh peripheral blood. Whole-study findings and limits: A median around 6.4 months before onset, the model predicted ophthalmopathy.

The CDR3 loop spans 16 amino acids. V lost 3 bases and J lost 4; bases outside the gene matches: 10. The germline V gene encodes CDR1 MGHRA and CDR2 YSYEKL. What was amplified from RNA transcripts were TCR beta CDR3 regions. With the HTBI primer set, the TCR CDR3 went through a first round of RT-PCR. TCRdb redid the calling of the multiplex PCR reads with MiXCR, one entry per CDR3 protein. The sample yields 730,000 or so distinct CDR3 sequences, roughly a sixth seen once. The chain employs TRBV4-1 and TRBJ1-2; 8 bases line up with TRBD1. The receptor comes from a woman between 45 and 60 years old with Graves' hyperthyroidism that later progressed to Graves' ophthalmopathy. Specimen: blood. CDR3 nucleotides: TGCGCCAGCAGCCAGACCGGACAGGGAACGGCCTATGGCTACACCTTC. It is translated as CASSQTGQGTAYGYTF.